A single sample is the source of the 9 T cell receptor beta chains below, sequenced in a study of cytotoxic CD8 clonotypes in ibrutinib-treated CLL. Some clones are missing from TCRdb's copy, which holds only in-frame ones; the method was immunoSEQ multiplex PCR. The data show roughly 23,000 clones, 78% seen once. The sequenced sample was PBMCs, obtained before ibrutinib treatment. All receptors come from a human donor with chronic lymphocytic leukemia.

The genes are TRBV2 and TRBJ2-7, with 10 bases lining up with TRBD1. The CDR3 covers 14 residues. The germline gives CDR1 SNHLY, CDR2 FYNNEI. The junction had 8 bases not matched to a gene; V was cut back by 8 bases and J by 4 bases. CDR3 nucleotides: TGTGCCAGCGGGAGGGACAGGGGTGATTACGAGCAGTACTTC. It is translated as CASGRDRGDYEQYF.

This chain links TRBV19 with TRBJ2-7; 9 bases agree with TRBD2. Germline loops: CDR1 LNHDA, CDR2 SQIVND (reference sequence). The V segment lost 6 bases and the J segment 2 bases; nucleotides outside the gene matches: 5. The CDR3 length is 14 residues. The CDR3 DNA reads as TGTGCCAGTAGCCAGACTAGCGGTCCCTACGAGCAGTACTTC. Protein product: CASSQTSGPYEQYF.

The CDR3 spells CASSSLDRPNTEAFF. The CDR3 DNA follows: TGTGCCAGCAGCTCGTTGGACAGGCCGAACACTGAAGCTTTCTTT. This chain links TRBV11-2 with TRBJ1-1, with 7 nucleotides matching TRBD1. The CDR3 is 15 residues long. The ends lost 4 bases at V and 1 base at J; junction bases unmatched: 6. Germline V gives CDR1 SGHAT, CDR2 FQNNGV.

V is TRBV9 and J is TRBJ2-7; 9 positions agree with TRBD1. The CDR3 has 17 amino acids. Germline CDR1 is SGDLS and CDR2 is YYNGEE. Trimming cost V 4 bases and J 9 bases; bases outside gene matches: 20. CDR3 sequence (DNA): TGTGCCAGCAGCCCCAGGGAACAGGGGGCGGGCTCCTACCGGCAGTACTTC. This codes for CASSPREQGAGSYRQYF.

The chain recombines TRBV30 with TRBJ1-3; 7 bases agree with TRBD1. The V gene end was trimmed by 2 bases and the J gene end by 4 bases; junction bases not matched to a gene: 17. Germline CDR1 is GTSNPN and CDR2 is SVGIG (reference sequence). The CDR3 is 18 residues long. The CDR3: CAWSKDFATGFGGNTIYF. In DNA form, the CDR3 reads TGTGCCTGGAGTAAGGACTTCGCGACAGGGTTCGGAGGAAACACCATATATTTT.

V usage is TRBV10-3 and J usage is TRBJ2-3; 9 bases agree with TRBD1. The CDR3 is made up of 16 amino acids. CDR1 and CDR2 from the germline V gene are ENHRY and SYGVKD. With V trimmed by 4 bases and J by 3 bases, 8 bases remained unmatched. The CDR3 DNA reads TGTGCCATCAGTGCAGGGCGACAGGGGGGGACAGATACGCAGTATTTT. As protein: CAISAGRQGGTDTQYF.

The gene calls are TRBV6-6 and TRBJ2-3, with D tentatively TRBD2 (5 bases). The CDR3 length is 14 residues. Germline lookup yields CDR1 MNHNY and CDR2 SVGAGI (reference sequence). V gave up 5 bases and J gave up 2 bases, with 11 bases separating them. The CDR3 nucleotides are TGTGCCAGCAGTCGAGGACTGGACACAGATACGCAGTATTTT. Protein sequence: CASSRGLDTDTQYF.

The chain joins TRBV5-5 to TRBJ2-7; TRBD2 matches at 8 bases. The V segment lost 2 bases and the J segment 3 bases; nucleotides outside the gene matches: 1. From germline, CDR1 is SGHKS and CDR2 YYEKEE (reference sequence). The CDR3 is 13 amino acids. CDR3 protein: CASSFLAGYEQYF. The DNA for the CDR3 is TGTGCCAGCAGCTTCCTAGCGGGCTACGAGCAGTACTTC.

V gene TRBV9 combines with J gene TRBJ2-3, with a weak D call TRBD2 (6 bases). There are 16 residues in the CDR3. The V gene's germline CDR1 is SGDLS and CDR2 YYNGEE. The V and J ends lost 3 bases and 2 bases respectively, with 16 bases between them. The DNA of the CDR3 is TGTGCCAGCAGCGGTGGGCGCGGCGGGGCCACAGATACGCAGTATTTT. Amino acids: CASSGGRGGATDTQYF.